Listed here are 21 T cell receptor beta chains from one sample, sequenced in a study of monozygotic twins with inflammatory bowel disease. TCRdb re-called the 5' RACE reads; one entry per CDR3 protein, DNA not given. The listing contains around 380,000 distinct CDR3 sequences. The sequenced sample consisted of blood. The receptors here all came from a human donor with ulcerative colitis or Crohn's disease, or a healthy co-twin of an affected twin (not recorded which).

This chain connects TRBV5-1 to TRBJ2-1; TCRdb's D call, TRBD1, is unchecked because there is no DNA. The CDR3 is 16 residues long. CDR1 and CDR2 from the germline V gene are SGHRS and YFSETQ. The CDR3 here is CASSFAGTGVKNEQFF. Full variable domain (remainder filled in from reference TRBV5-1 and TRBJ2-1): KAGVTQTPRYLIKTRGQQVTLSCSPISGHRSVSWYQQTPGQGLQFLFEYFSETQRNKGNFPGRFSGRQFSNSRSEMNVSTLELGDSALYLCASSFAGTGVKNEQFFGPGTRLTVL.

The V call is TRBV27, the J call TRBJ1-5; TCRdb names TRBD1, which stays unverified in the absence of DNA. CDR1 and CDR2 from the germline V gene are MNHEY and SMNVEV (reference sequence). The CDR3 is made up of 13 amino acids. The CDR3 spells CASRRTANQPQHF.

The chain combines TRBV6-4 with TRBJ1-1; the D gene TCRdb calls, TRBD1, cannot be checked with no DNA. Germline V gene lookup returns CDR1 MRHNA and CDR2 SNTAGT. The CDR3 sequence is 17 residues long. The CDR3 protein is CASSDSFTGAMNTEAFF.

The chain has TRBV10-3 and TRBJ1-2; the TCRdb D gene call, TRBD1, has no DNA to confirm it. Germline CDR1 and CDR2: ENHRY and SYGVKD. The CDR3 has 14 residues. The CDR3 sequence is CAITKQGQGYGYTF.

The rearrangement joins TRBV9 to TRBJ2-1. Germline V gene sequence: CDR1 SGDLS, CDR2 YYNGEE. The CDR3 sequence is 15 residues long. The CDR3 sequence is CASSADWPSYNEQFF.

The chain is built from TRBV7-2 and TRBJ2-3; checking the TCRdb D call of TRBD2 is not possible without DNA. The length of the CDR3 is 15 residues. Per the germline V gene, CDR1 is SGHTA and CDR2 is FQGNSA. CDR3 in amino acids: CASSLTLTSTDTQYF.

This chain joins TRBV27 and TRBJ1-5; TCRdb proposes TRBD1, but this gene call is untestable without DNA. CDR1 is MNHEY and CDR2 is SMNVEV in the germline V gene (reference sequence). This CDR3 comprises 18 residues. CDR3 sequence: CASSLRPRDRGDGQPQHF.

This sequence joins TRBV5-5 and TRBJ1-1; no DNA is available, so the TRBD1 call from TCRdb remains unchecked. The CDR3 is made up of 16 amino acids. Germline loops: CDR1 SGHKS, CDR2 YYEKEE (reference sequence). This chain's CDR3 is CASSREDSRSGTEAFF.

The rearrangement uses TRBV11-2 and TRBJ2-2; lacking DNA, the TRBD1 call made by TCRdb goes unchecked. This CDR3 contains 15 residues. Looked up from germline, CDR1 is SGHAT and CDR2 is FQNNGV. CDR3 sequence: CASSPRQGATGELFF.

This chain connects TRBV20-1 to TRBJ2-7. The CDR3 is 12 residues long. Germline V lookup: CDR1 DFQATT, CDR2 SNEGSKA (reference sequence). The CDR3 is CSAREVHYEQYF.

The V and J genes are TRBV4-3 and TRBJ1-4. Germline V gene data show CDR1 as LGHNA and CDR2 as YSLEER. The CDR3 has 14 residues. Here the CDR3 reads CASSQGRQSEKLFF.

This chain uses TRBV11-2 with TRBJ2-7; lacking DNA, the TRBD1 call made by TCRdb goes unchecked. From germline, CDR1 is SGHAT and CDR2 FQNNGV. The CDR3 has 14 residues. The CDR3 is CASSPGQGFNEQYF.

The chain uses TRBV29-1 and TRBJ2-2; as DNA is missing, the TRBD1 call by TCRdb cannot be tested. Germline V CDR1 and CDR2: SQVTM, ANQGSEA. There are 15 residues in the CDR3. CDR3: CSVSSGGAWTGELFF.

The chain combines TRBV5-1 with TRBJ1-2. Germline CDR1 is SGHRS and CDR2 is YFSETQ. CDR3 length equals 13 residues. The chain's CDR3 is CASSPSEIYGYTF.

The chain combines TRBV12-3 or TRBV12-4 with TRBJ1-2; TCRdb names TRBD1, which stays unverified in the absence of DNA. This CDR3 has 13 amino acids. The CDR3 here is CASSPGPNFGYTF.

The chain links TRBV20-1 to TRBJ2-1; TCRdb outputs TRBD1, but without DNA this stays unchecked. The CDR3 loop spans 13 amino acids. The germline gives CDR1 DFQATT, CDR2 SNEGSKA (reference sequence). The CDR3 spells CSAGSGFYNEQFF.

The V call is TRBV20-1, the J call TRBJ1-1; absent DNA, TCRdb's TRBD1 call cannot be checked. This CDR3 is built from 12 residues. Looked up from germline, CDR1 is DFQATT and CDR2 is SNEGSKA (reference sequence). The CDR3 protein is CSASQDTTEAFF.

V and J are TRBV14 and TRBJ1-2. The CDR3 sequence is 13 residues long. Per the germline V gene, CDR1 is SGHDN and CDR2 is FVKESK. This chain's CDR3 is CASSLGWGYGYTF.

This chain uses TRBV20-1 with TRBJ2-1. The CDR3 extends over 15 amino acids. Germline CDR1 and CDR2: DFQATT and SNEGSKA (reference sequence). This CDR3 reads CSASASSDVTHEQFF.

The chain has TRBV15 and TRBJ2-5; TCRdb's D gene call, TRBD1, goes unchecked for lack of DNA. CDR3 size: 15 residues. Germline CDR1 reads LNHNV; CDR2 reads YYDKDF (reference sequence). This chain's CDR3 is CATSRPGQGELSQYF.

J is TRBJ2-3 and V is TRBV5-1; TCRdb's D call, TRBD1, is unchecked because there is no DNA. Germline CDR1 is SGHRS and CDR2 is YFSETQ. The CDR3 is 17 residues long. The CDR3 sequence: CASSLLFSDTATDTQYF.